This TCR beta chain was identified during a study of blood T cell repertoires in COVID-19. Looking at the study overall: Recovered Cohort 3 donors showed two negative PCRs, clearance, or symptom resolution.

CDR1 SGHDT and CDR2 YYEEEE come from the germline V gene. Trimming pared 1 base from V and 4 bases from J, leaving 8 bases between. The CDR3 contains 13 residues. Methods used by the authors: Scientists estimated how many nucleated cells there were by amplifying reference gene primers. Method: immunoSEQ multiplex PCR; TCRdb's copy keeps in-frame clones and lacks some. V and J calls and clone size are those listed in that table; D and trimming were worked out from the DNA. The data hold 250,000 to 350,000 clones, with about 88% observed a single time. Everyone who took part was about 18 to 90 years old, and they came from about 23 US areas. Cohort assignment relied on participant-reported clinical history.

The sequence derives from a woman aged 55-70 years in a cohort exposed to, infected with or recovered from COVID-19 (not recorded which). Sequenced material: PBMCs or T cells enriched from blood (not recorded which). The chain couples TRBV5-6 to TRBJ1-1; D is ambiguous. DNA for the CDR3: TGTGCCAGCAGCTTGCCCGGGGTCACTGAAGCTTTCTTT. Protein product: CASSLPGVTEAFF.